This T cell receptor (beta chain) was sequenced during a study of CD8 T cells in ankylosing spondylitis. Germline V gives CDR1 MNHEY, CDR2 SMNVEV (reference sequence). V lost 5 bases, J lost 0 bases, and 12 bases lay in between. This CDR3 has 15 amino acids. A single record per CDR3 protein comes from TCRdb applying MiXCR to the 5' RACE reads. The sample holds a few hundred thousand distinct CDR3 sequences, roughly 20% seen once. Overall study findings and caveats: Earlier work had already found some motif variants in reactive arthritis synovial fluid and blood. A motif in TCR beta, a set of about eight highly homologous variants, appeared characteristic of ankylosing spondylitis blood. As reported, disease-linked clones showed significant enrichment in matched ankylosing spondylitis synovial fluid. Disease-linked clones bore a CD8+ phenotype and were relatively rare in peripheral blood.

Regarding this clonotype: Its antigen remains unidentified.

The rearrangement joins TRBV27 to TRBJ2-3, with a possible D match to TRBD1 (6 bases). What was sequenced was blood, either unsorted or a sorted T cell fraction (not recorded which). This clonotype was obtained from a male donor with ankylosing spondylitis or in good health (not recorded which). Here the CDR3 DNA reads TGTGCCAGCAGTACTGACAGGTTTAGCACAGATACGCAGTATTTT. This gives the protein CASSTDRFSTDTQYF.